The rows below give T cell receptor beta chains drawn from one sample of a study of cytomegalovirus exposure and HLA in healthy donors. Clones were sequenced by immunoSEQ multiplex PCR, and TCRdb holds only the in-frame ones, with some missing. This table lists under 70,000 clones. The sample was PBMCs. These receptors all stem from a woman under 30 in good health and CMV-seronegative. The CDR3 runs from the conserved cysteine through the conserved F or W. The order of the fields is J gene, V gene, D gene, CDR3 protein, CDR3 DNA. The D gene is left open where the match is weak.

J: TRBJ1-1; V: TRBV19; D: NA; CDR3: CASSMGNGGEAFF; DNA: TGTGCCAGTAGTATGGGGAACGGGGGTGAAGCTTTCTTT
J: TRBJ2-7; V: TRBV15; D: TRBD2; CDR3: CATSRVREGPHEQYF; DNA: TGTGCCACCAGCAGAGTGCGGGAGGGCCCCCACGAGCAGTACTTC
J: TRBJ2-5; V: TRBV20-1; D: NA; CDR3: CSAPDLETQYF; DNA: TGCAGTGCGCCAGATCTGGAGACCCAGTACTTC
J: TRBJ1-1; V: TRBV19; D: NA; CDR3: CASSKTPGLQVGTEAFF; DNA: TGTGCCAGTAGCAAAACACCGGGACTCCAGGTGGGGACTGAAGCTTTCTTT
J: TRBJ2-7; V: TRBV27; D: NA; CDR3: CASRLSGQTIYYEQYF; DNA: TGTGCCAGCAGACTATCCGGACAGACAATATACTACGAGCAGTACTTC
J: TRBJ1-2; V: TRBV29-1; D: TRBD1; CDR3: CSVEDLGGAVGYTF; DNA: TGCAGCGTTGAAGATTTAGGGGGCGCGGTTGGCTACACCTTC
J: TRBJ1-6; V: TRBV28; D: NA; CDR3: CASSSWQGNSPLHF; DNA: TGTGCCAGCAGTTCCTGGCAGGGAAATTCACCCCTCCACTTT
J: TRBJ1-2; V: TRBV7-9; D: NA; CDR3: CASSLGRAAYGYTF; DNA: TGTGCCAGCAGCTTAGGCAGGGCTGCCTATGGCTACACCTTC
J: TRBJ2-1; V: TRBV5-1; D: TRBD1; CDR3: CASSSTGDRSSYNEQFF; DNA: TGCGCCAGCAGCTCAACCGGGGACAGGAGCTCCTACAATGAGCAGTTCTTC
J: TRBJ1-6; V: TRBV2; D: NA; CDR3: CAGSGVGGANSPLHF; DNA: TGTGCCGGATCGGGTGTTGGGGGGGCTAATTCACCCCTCCACTTT
J: TRBJ1-2; V: TRBV7-9; D: NA; CDR3: CASSLQGGYGYTF; DNA: TGTGCCAGCAGCTTACAGGGAGGCTATGGCTACACCTTC
J: TRBJ2-7; V: TRBV6-1; D: NA; CDR3: CASSSFGQYYEQYF; DNA: TGTGCCAGCAGTAGCTTCGGACAGTACTACGAGCAGTACTTC
J: TRBJ1-1; V: TRBV18; D: NA; CDR3: CASSPPSKEEAFF; DNA: TGTGCCAGCTCACCCCCTTCAAAGGAGGAAGCTTTCTTT
J: TRBJ1-3; V: TRBV7-9; D: TRBD1; CDR3: CASSRSTGTLGNTIYF; DNA: TGTGCCAGCAGCCGATCGACAGGGACCCTTGGAAACACCATATATTTT
J: TRBJ2-1; V: TRBV6-1; D: TRBD2; CDR3: CASSELAGGYNEQFF; DNA: TGTGCCAGCAGTGAACTAGCGGGGGGCTACAATGAGCAGTTCTTC
J: TRBJ2-1; V: TRBV5-1; D: NA; CDR3: CASSLEVASPYNEQFF; DNA: TGCGCCAGCAGCTTGGAGGTAGCAAGCCCCTACAATGAGCAGTTCTTC
J: TRBJ2-3; V: TRBV6-5; D: NA; CDR3: CASSYSWRVGTDTQYF; DNA: TGTGCCAGCAGTTACTCGTGGAGGGTCGGCACAGATACGCAGTATTTT
J: TRBJ1-5; V: TRBV11-2; D: TRBD1; CDR3: CASSPQGAHQPQHF; DNA: TGTGCCAGCAGCCCTCAGGGGGCGCATCAGCCCCAGCATTTT
J: TRBJ1-2; V: TRBV30; D: NA; CDR3: CAWSSPGQLF; DNA: TGTGCCTGGAGTTCACCGGGACAACTCTTC
J: TRBJ1-1; V: TRBV5-3; D: TRBD1; CDR3: CATKSGTASNTEAFF; DNA: TGTGCCACCAAATCGGGGACAGCGTCGAACACTGAAGCTTTCTTT
J: TRBJ2-3; V: TRBV9; D: NA; CDR3: CASSVDYRDTQYF; DNA: TGTGCCAGCAGCGTAGACTACCGGGATACGCAGTATTTT
J: TRBJ1-2; V: TRBV5-1; D: TRBD1; CDR3: CASSATTGGRYTF; DNA: TGCGCCAGCAGCGCGACCACAGGGGGCCGCTACACCTTC
J: TRBJ2-3; V: TRBV11-2; D: TRBD2; CDR3: CASSQGTSGGVGTDTQYF; DNA: TGTGCCAGCAGCCAGGGGACTAGCGGGGGGGTAGGCACAGATACGCAGTATTTT
J: TRBJ1-2; V: TRBV2; D: NA; CDR3: CASSDSQRYGYTF; DNA: TGTGCCAGCAGTGATAGCCAGAGATATGGCTACACCTTC
J: TRBJ2-1; V: TRBV11-3; D: TRBD2; CDR3: CASSPEGLAGDTNEQFF; DNA: TGTGCCAGCAGCCCCGAGGGACTAGCGGGAGACACCAATGAGCAGTTCTTC
J: TRBJ2-1; V: TRBV5-1; D: NA; CDR3: CASSLDAELNEQFF; DNA: TGCGCCAGCAGCCTGGACGCCGAGTTAAATGAGCAGTTCTTC
J: TRBJ2-4; V: TRBV5-1; D: NA; CDR3: CASQGTGKNIQYF; DNA: TGCGCCAGCCAGGGAACCGGCAAAAACATTCAGTACTTC
J: TRBJ2-1; V: TRBV7-9; D: TRBD2; CDR3: CASTLWGGTSGNEQFF; DNA: TGTGCCAGCACCCTCTGGGGAGGGACTAGCGGAAATGAGCAGTTCTTC
J: TRBJ2-2; V: TRBV4-1; D: TRBD2; CDR3: CASSQDLLALNTGELFF; DNA: TGCGCCAGCAGCCAAGACCTACTAGCGCTGAACACCGGGGAGCTGTTTTTT
J: TRBJ2-2; V: TRBV27; D: NA; CDR3: CASSLGSSPGELFF; DNA: TGTGCCAGCAGTTTAGGCAGTAGCCCCGGGGAGCTGTTTTTT
J: TRBJ2-7; V: TRBV6-5; D: NA; CDR3: CASSPTGDYEQYF; DNA: TGTGCCAGCAGCCCTACCGGGGACTACGAGCAGTACTTC
J: TRBJ1-4; V: TRBV7-9; D: NA; CDR3: CASSSYEKLFF; DNA: TGTGCCAGCAGCTCCTATGAAAAACTGTTTTTT
J: TRBJ2-7; V: TRBV6-1; D: NA; CDR3: CASSDFLGSAGEQYF; DNA: TGTGCCAGCAGTGACTTTTTGGGCTCGGCTGGGGAGCAGTACTTC
J: TRBJ2-1; V: TRBV9; D: NA; CDR3: CASSATTGSSYNEQFF; DNA: TGTGCCAGCAGCGCCACGACTGGGAGCTCCTACAATGAGCAGTTCTTC
J: TRBJ1-2; V: TRBV7-8; D: NA; CDR3: CASSPRVSTSIYTF; DNA: TGTGCCAGCAGCCCGAGGGTCAGCACCAGTATCTACACCTTC
J: TRBJ2-7; V: TRBV7-2; D: TRBD2; CDR3: CASSLVRGLAGGPEQYF; DNA: TGTGCCAGCAGCTTAGTTCGTGGTCTAGCGGGGGGGCCTGAGCAGTACTTC
J: TRBJ1-5; V: TRBV7-8; D: TRBD1; CDR3: CASRSQGGQPQHF; DNA: TGTGCCAGCAGGTCACAGGGGGGCCAGCCCCAGCATTTT
J: TRBJ2-7; V: TRBV19; D: TRBD1; CDR3: CASSTSKGADEQYF; DNA: TGTGCCAGTAGTACTTCTAAGGGGGCCGACGAGCAGTACTTC
J: TRBJ1-2; V: TRBV11-2; D: NA; CDR3: CASSLLDYLGGGGYTF; DNA: TGTGCCAGCAGCTTACTAGATTATCTAGGTGGTGGAGGCTACACCTTC
J: TRBJ2-7; V: TRBV29-1; D: TRBD1; CDR3: CSVEDIGTGTSYEQYF; DNA: TGCAGCGTTGAAGATATTGGGACAGGGACCTCCTACGAGCAGTACTTC
J: TRBJ2-7; V: TRBV2; D: TRBD2; CDR3: CASSGLGNYEQYF; DNA: TGTGCCAGCTCAGGACTAGGCAACTACGAGCAGTACTTC
J: TRBJ1-1; V: TRBV6-1; D: NA; CDR3: CASSEEGHWNTEAFF; DNA: TGTGCCAGCAGTGAAGAAGGACACTGGAACACTGAAGCTTTCTTT
J: TRBJ1-6; V: TRBV5-6; D: NA; CDR3: CASSSGTFSSPLHF; DNA: TGTGCCAGCAGCTCTGGGACATTCAGTTCACCCCTCCACTTT
J: TRBJ1-1; V: TRBV5-1; D: NA; CDR3: CASSLDPFRDTEAFF; DNA: TGCGCCAGCAGCTTGGATCCGTTCCGGGACACTGAAGCTTTCTTT
J: TRBJ2-3; V: TRBV7-9; D: TRBD2; CDR3: CASSLGLAGGTDTQYF; DNA: TGTGCCAGCAGCCTGGGACTAGCGGGGGGCACAGATACGCAGTATTTT